These 28 T cell receptor beta chains were all obtained from the same sample, sequenced in a study of T-cell memory formation after mild COVID-19. MiXCR, run by TCRdb on the 5' RACE reads, gives a single entry per CDR3 protein. Found here are about 14,000 distinct CDR3 sequences, roughly a fifth of them singletons; the top ten hold about 52%. Material for sequencing was PBMCs or a T cell subset sorted from them (not recorded which). These receptor sequences come from an adult woman who had mild COVID-19 (a few samples of this study predate the infection). Cell type and time point are not known.

The CDR3 region has the DNA TGTGCCAGCAGTTCTTACGGACAGGGAGGAGAGACCCAGTACTTC. Amino acid sequence: CASSSYGQGGETQYF. The V call is TRBV6-2 or TRBV6-3, the J call TRBJ2-5; TRBD1 matches 8 bases. Germline loops: CDR1 MNHEY, CDR2 SVGEGT. This CDR3 has 15 amino acids. V shed 4 bases and J 4 bases; nucleotides not matched to a gene: 8.

This clonotype was observed at least ten times. The rearrangement links TRBV6-6 to TRBJ2-1, with D unclear. The CDR3 extends over 14 amino acids. Per the germline V gene, CDR1 is MNHNY and CDR2 is SVGAGI (reference sequence). Between the trimmed V and J ends, which lost 0 bases and 3 bases, there was a span of 6 bases. The CDR3 nucleotides read TGTGCCAGCAGTTACTCCCGACTCTACAATGAGCAGTTCTTC. This sequence encodes CASSYSRLYNEQFF.

This clonotype has ten or more counts. This chain uses TRBV9 with TRBJ2-1; TRBD1 matches 7 bases. Germline V gives CDR1 SGDLS, CDR2 YYNGEE. This CDR3 comprises 14 residues. V shed 0 bases, J shed 5 bases, and the junction held 2 bases outside the gene matches. The CDR3 bases are TGTGCCAGCAGCGTAGCCGGGACAGACAATGAGCAGTTCTTC. Translating it yields CASSVAGTDNEQFF.

The table lists this clonotype with many counts. The J gene is TRBJ2-2, the V gene TRBV11-3; TRBD1 aligns across 7 bases. CDR1 is SGHNT and CDR2 is YENEEA in the germline V gene. The CDR3 has 11 amino acids. Trimming removed 10 bases from V and 7 bases from J; junction bases left unmatched: 3. CDR3 sequence (DNA): TGTGCCACACAGGGGTACGGGGAGCTGTTTTTT. Its protein is CATQGYGELFF.

This chain connects TRBV2 to TRBJ2-1; 10 bases are a match to TRBD1. The junction had 15 bases not matched to a gene; V was cut back by 6 bases and J by 4 bases. Germline V gives CDR1 SNHLY, CDR2 FYNNEI. The CDR3 has 18 residues. CDR3 residues: CASSSGTGVGGTYNEQFF. CDR3 in DNA: TGTGCCAGCAGCTCCGGGACAGGGGTAGGTGGTACATACAATGAGCAGTTCTTC.

This clonotype was recorded at least ten times. The chain employs TRBV6-2 or TRBV6-3 and TRBJ2-3; TRBD1 is a possible D gene (5 bases). This CDR3 is 15 amino acids long. Looked up from germline, CDR1 is MNHEY and CDR2 is SVGEGT. The V and J ends lost 0 bases and 6 bases respectively, with 13 bases between them. The CDR3 sequence is CASSYSRDEVDTQYF. CDR3 nucleotides: TGTGCCAGCAGTTACTCCAGGGATGAAGTGGATACGCAGTATTTT.

In this sample, this clonotype turned up many times. The gene calls are TRBV5-6 and TRBJ1-2; tentative D call: TRBD1 (5 bases). CDR3 length equals 13 residues. Trimming took off 3 bases at V and 6 bases at J, with 12 bases between the two ends. The germline V gene encodes CDR1 SGHDT and CDR2 YYEEEE. The CDR3 nucleotides are TGTGCCAGCAGCTATTACGGGGGTGATGGCTACACCTTC. This gives the protein CASSYYGGDGYTF.

This clonotype is judged medium-sized. This chain joins TRBV7-9 and TRBJ2-7; 8 bases line up with TRBD1. The V and J ends lost 2 bases and 3 bases, in that order; junction bases with no gene match: 9. Germline V CDR1 and CDR2: SEHNR, FQNEAQ (reference sequence). The CDR3 is made up of 16 amino acids. The CDR3 sequence: CASSLTTGGGYYEQYF. DNA for the CDR3: TGTGCCAGCAGCTTAACAACAGGGGGAGGCTACTACGAGCAGTACTTC.

V is TRBV12-3 or TRBV12-4 and J is TRBJ2-1, with D perhaps given as TRBD1 or TRBD2 (6 bases each). V shed 2 bases and J shed 4 bases, with 15 bases lying between them. The CDR3 spans 16 residues. CDR3 DNA sequence: TGTGCCAGCAGTTTAAGAGGAGGGGGGACGTACAATGAGCAGTTCTTC. It codes for CASSLRGGGTYNEQFF.

The chain couples TRBV7-3 to TRBJ2-1; D not certain. Germline loops: CDR1 SGHTA, CDR2 FQGTGA. CDR3 length equals 13 residues. V was trimmed by 4 bases and J by 6 bases, leaving 10 bases between them. The CDR3 sequence: CASSSPGFNEQFF. The CDR3 bases are TGTGCCAGCAGCTCCCCCGGTTTCAATGAGCAGTTCTTC.

This clonotype was recorded at least ten times. This chain joins TRBV5-1 and TRBJ2-3; tentatively, D is TRBD1 (5 bases). Germline-derived CDR1 and CDR2 are SGHRS and YFSETQ. V lost 1 base to trimming and J lost 1 base, with 7 bases between them. The CDR3 covers 14 residues. The CDR3 DNA reads as TGCGCCAGCAGCTTGACAGGACGCACAGATACGCAGTATTTT. Residues: CASSLTGRTDTQYF.

In this sample, this clonotype turned up many times. This chain connects TRBV7-2 to TRBJ2-1, with no clear D. The CDR3 has 13 residues. Germline assignment: CDR1 SGHTA and CDR2 FQGNSA. V was pared by 4 bases and J by 8 bases, with 12 bases between. This CDR3 reads CASSSWAWDEQFF. CDR3 coding DNA: TGTGCCAGCAGCTCTTGGGCCTGGGATGAGCAGTTCTTC.

The J gene is TRBJ2-7, the V gene TRBV7-8, with 7 bases lining up with TRBD2. Germline CDR1 is SGHVS and CDR2 is FQNEAQ. This CDR3 contains 17 residues. Germline trimming cut 1 base from V and 3 bases from J; bases unmatched to any gene: 12. The CDR3 loop is CASSLVAVGRAFYEQYF. CDR3 DNA sequence: TGTGCCAGCAGCTTAGTAGCGGTTGGGAGGGCCTTCTACGAGCAGTACTTC.

This clonotype has at least ten counts. The genes are TRBV7-2 and TRBJ2-3; 13 bases agree with TRBD2. Germline CDR1 is SGHTA and CDR2 is FQGNSA. Trimming removed 1 base from V and 6 bases from J; junction bases left unmatched: 4. The CDR3 runs 16 residues. DNA of the CDR3: TGTGCCAGCAGCTTAGGAGGACTAGCGGGAGCGGATACGCAGTATTTT. Its translation: CASSLGGLAGADTQYF.

This clonotype came up many times. The V call is TRBV15, the J call TRBJ2-1; 12 bases agree with TRBD1. The CDR3 totals 18 residues. From germline, CDR1 is LNHNV and CDR2 YYDKDF (reference sequence). Trimming removed 3 bases from V and 7 bases from J; junction bases left unmatched: 13. The CDR3 DNA sequence: TGTGCCACCAGCAGCGGAGTGGGACAGGGGGCGATGGGTAATGAGCAGTTCTTC. Its translation is CATSSGVGQGAMGNEQFF.

This clonotype was detected ten times or more. The CDR3 sequence: CATSRDRSENEQFF. Here the CDR3 DNA reads TGTGCCACCAGCAGAGATCGAAGTGAGAATGAGCAGTTCTTC. The V and J genes are TRBV15 and TRBJ2-1, with no clear D. The germline V gene has CDR1 LNHNV and CDR2 YYDKDF (reference sequence). The CDR3 is 14 amino acids. With 0 bases removed from V and 7 bases from J, the gap between germline ends came to 10 bases.

This clonotype was seen at least ten times. The chain recombines TRBV19 with TRBJ1-2; 9 nucleotides agree with TRBD1. The CDR3 is 16 amino acids. The trim removed 7 bases at V and 4 bases at J, leaving 13 bases unmatched. Germline values: CDR1 LNHDA, CDR2 SQIVND (reference sequence). DNA of the CDR3: TGTGCCAGTACCAACACGGGACAGGGTCGGGGCTATGGCTACACCTTC. Translation: CASTNTGQGRGYGYTF.

This clonotype was observed many times. The V call is TRBV12-3 or TRBV12-4, the J call TRBJ2-6; no definite D call. With 3 bases removed from V and 0 bases from J, the gap between germline ends came to 3 bases. The CDR3 has 14 residues. CDR3 region: CASSFSSGANVLTF. The CDR3, as DNA: TGTGCCAGCAGTTTTAGCTCTGGGGCCAACGTCCTGACTTTC.

The rearrangement joins TRBV7-9 to TRBJ1-1; no firm D call. The CDR3 runs 14 residues. The germline gives CDR1 SEHNR, CDR2 FQNEAQ (reference sequence). Trimming shortened V by 1 base and J by 0 bases, and 6 bases separated the two germline ends. In nucleotides, the CDR3 is TGTGCCAGCAGCTTAGTCCGGGTGAACACTGAAGCTTTCTTT. It translates to CASSLVRVNTEAFF.

In its sample, this clonotype was seen many times. V is TRBV11-2 and J is TRBJ1-1; the match to TRBD1 covers 9 bases. The CDR3 extends over 13 amino acids. Germline V gene sequence: CDR1 SGHAT, CDR2 FQNNGV. Trimming at V came to 6 bases and at J to 3 bases, leaving 2 bases not matched to a gene. The CDR3 is CASRRQGDTEAFF. The CDR3 nucleotides are TGTGCCAGCAGGAGACAGGGGGACACTGAAGCTTTCTTT. The entire variable domain, with the rest obtained from reference TRBV11-2 and TRBJ1-1, is as follows: EAGVAQSPRYKIIEKRQSVAFWCNPISGHATLYWYQQILGQGPKLLIQFQNNGVVDDSQLPKDRFSAERLKGVDSTLKIQPAKLEDSAVYLCASRRQGDTEAFFGQGTRLTVV.

There are many counts of this clonotype. The gene calls are TRBV3-1 and TRBJ2-7; D unclear. V dropped 0 bases and J dropped 3 bases, with 9 bases sitting between them. Germline V gene sequence: CDR1 LGHDT, CDR2 YNNKEL (reference sequence). This CDR3 region has 14 residues. CDR3 bases: TGTGCCAGCAGCCAAGATATTTGGGGCTACGAGCAGTACTTC. Translating gives CASSQDIWGYEQYF.

In this sample, this clonotype turned up many times. The chain joins TRBV14 to TRBJ1-2, with TRBD1 matching over 9 bases. The CDR3 has 13 amino acids. Germline CDR1 SGHDN, CDR2 FVKESK. V lost 5 bases, J lost 2 bases, and 0 bases stayed unmatched. DNA for the CDR3: TGTGCCAGCAGCGGGACAGGGAACTATGGCTACACCTTC. Translated, it gives CASSGTGNYGYTF.

V usage is TRBV2 and J usage is TRBJ2-5, with 10 bases lining up with TRBD2. The V and J ends lost 5 bases and 3 bases, in that order; junction bases with no gene match: 0. CDR1 is SNHLY and CDR2 is FYNNEI in the germline V gene. The CDR3 is made up of 13 amino acids. CDR3 residues: CASSTSGEETQYF. CDR3 DNA: TGTGCCAGCAGTACTAGCGGGGAAGAGACCCAGTACTTC.

At least ten counts were recorded for this clonotype. The CDR3 spells CASSFSNTEAFF. The CDR3 region has the DNA TGCGCCAGCAGCTTCAGTAACACTGAAGCTTTCTTT. This chain uses TRBV5-1 with TRBJ1-1; D is ambiguous. V lost 2 bases and J lost 2, with 4 bases in between. There are 12 residues in the CDR3. Germline loops: CDR1 SGHRS, CDR2 YFSETQ.

In its sample, this clonotype was seen many times. The chain links TRBV5-4 to TRBJ1-1, with 8 bases lining up with TRBD1. CDR3 length equals 15 residues. Germline loops: CDR1 SGHNT, CDR2 YYREEE (reference sequence). Losses at the gene ends were 3 bases for V and 1 base for J; bases not matched to a gene: 5. The CDR3 loop is CASSSGGQANTEAFF. The CDR3 DNA reads TGTGCCAGCAGCTCGGGGGGACAGGCGAACACTGAAGCTTTCTTT.

This clonotype has a count of ten or more. The J gene is TRBJ1-5, the V gene TRBV12-3 or TRBV12-4; D is ambiguous. The CDR3 extends over 17 amino acids. The ends were cut back, 1 base at V and 1 base at J, with 14 bases in the middle. The DNA for the CDR3 is TGTGCCAGCAGTTTAGATGGTTGGACGAACAGCAATCAGCCCCAGCATTTT. Protein: CASSLDGWTNSNQPQHF.

This clonotype was seen at least ten times. This chain uses TRBV18 with TRBJ2-7; D unresolved. Trimming stripped 2 bases from V and 3 bases from J, with 5 bases between. The germline CDR1 and CDR2 sequences are KGHSH and LQKENI. The CDR3 contains 12 residues. DNA for the CDR3: TGTGCCAGCTCACCAAGTCTCTACGAGCAGTACTTC. Its protein is CASSPSLYEQYF.

This clonotype was recorded only once. This chain joins TRBV7-8 and TRBJ2-6, with TRBD1 matching 7 bases. From germline, CDR1 is SGHVS and CDR2 FQNEAQ. The CDR3 extends over 16 amino acids. J was trimmed by 2 bases and V by 2 bases; bases with no gene match: 3. The CDR3 is CASSLPRGPGANVLTF. The DNA of the CDR3 is TGTGCCAGCAGCTTACCGAGGGGGCCTGGGGCCAACGTCCTGACTTTC.